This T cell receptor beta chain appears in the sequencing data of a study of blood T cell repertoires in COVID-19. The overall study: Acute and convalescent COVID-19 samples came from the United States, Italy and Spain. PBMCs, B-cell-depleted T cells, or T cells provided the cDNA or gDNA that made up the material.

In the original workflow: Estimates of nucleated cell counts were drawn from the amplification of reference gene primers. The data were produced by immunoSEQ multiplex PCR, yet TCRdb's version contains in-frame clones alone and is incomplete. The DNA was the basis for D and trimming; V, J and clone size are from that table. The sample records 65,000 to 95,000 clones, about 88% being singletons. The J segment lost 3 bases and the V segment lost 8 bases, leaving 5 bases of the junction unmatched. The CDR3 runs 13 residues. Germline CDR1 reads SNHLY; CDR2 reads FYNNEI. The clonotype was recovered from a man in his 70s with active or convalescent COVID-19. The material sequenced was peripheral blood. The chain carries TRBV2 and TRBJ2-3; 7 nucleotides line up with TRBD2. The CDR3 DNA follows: TGTGCCAGCTGTCGACTAGCAACAGATACGCAGTATTTT. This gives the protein CASCRLATDTQYF.